The T cell receptor (beta chain) under discussion was sequenced for a study of T cell repertoires in ileal Crohn's disease. Sequencing used immunoSEQ multiplex PCR; TCRdb keeps in-frame clones, though not all of them. The table lists about 11,000 clones, 79% of them singletons. Noted time point: neoterminal ileum biopsy at postoperative endoscopy, about 6 months after surgery. Study-level results: Compared with CD4 T cells, sorted CD8 cells carried more expanded clones.

Note on this clone: What it recognizes is unknown.

Germline V gene lookup returns CDR1 SGHTA and CDR2 FQGNSA. The CDR3 consists of 16 residues. The V segment lost 5 bases and the J segment 3 bases; nucleotides outside the gene matches: 9. What was sequenced was ileal tissue. The chain links TRBV7-2 to TRBJ1-5; 8 bases match TRBD1. The origin of this receptor is an adult with Crohn's disease. CDR3 in DNA: TGTGCCAGCAGCCCCGGGACGGACAGGGTCAATCAGCCCCAGCATTTT. It translates to CASSPGTDRVNQPQHF.